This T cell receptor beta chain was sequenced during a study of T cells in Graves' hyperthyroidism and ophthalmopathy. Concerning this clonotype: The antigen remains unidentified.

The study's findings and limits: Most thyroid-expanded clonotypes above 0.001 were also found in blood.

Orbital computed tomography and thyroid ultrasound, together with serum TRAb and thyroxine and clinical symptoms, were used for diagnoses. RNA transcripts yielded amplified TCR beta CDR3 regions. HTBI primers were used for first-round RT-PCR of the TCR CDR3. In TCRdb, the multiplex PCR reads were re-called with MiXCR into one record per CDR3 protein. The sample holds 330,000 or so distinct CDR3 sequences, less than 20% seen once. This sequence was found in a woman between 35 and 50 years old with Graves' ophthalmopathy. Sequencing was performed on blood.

The CDR3 loop reads CASSQDRESSEQYF. The CDR3 region has the DNA TGCGCCAGCAGCCAAGACAGGGAAAGTAGCGAGCAGTACTTC. The V gene is TRBV4-3, the J gene TRBJ2-7; possible D gene TRBD1, 5 bases. The CDR3 totals 14 residues. Germline CDR1 is LGHNA and CDR2 is YSLEER. V shed 0 bases and J shed 6 bases, with 12 bases lying between them.